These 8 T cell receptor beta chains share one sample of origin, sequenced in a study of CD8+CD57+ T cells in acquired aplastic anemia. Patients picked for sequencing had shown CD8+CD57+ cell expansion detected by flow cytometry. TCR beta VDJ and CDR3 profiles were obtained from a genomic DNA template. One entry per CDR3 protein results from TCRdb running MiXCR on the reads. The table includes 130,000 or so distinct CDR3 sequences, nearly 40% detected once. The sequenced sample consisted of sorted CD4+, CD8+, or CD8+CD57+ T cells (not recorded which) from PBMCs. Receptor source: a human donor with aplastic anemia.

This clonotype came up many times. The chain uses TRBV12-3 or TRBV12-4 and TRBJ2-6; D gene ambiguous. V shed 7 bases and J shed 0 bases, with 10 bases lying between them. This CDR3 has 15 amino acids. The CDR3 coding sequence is TGTGCCAGCACAGGCCTCCCCTCTGGGGCCAACGTCCTGACTTTC. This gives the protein CASTGLPSGANVLTF.

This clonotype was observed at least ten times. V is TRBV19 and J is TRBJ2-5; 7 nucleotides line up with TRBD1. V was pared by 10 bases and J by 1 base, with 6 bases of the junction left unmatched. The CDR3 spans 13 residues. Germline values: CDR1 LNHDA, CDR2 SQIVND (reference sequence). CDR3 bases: TGTGCCACCTCGACAGGGTTCCAAGAGACCCAGTACTTC. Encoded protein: CATSTGFQETQYF.

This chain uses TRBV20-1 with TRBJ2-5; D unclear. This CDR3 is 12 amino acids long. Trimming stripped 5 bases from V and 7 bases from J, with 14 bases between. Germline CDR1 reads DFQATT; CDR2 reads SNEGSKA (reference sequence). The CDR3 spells CSAPEEVSTQYF. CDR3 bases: TGCAGTGCTCCCGAGGAAGTATCGACCCAGTACTTC.

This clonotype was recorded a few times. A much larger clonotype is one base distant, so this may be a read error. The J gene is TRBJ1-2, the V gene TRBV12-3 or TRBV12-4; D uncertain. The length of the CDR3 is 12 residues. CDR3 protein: CASTSSGRGYAF. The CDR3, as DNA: TGTGCCAGCACTTCATCAGGCAGAGGCTACGCCTTC.

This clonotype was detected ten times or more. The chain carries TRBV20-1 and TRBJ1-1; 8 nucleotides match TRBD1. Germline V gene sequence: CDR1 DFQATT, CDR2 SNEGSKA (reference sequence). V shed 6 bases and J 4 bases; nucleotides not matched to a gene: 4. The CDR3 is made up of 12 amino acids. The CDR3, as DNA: TGCAGTGCCTACAGGGGGACCACTGAAGCTTTCTTT. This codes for CSAYRGTTEAFF.

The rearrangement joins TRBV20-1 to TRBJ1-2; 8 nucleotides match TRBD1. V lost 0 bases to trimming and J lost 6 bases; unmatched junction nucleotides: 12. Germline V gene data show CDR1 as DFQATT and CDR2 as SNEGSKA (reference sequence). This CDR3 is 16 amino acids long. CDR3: CSARDPLMAGGHGYTF. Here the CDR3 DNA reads TGCAGTGCTAGAGATCCACTTATGGCAGGGGGCCATGGCTACACCTTC.

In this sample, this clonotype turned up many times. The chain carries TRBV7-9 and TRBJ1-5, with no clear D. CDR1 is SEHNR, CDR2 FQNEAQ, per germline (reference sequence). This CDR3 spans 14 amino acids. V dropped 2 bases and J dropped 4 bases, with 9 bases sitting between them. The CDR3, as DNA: TGTGCCAGCAGCTTAAAAGGCAGTAATCAGCCCCAGCATTTT. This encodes CASSLKGSNQPQHF.

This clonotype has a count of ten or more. CDR3 DNA sequence: TGTGCCAGCAGCTTAGCCAGGGGGCCGAGCACCGGGGAGCTGTTTTTT. Amino acids: CASSLARGPSTGELFF. This rearrangement joins TRBV11-1 to TRBJ2-2, with 8 bases matching TRBD1. Per the germline V gene, CDR1 is SGHAT and CDR2 is FQDESV (reference sequence). CDR3 length: 16 amino acids. The V gene end was trimmed by 0 bases and the J gene end by 4 bases; junction bases not matched to a gene: 4.